The following is a TCR beta chain sequence with its context. This CDR3 comprises 15 residues. The J segment lost 1 base and the V segment lost 1 base, leaving 4 bases of the junction unmatched. In germline, CDR1 is SGHRS, CDR2 YFSETQ. The entry originates in a study of blood T cell repertoires in COVID-19. Cohort placement rested on clinical history that participants reported themselves. Authors' analysis steps: Amplifying reference gene primers gave estimates of nucleated cell counts. Measured with immunoSEQ multiplex PCR; TCRdb has only the in-frame clones, and not every one. V, J and clone size are those of that table, while D and trimming were read from the DNA. The data show about 140,000 clones, with 75% to 80% seen just once and roughly 2.9% held by the top ten.

This receptor was taken from a woman between 45 and 60 years old who had recovered from COVID-19. The chain recombines TRBV5-1 with TRBJ1-2; 7 positions agree with TRBD1. Sample: PBMCs or T cells enriched from blood (not recorded which). The CDR3 protein is CASSLSGTVNYGYTF. DNA of the CDR3: TGCGCCAGCAGCTTGTCCGGGACAGTTAACTATGGCTACACCTTC. Full variable domain (missing parts from reference TRBV5-1 and TRBJ1-2): KAGVTQTPRYLIKTRGQQVTLSCSPISGHRSVSWYQQTPGQGLQFLFEYFSETQRNKGNFPGRFSGRQFSNSRSEMNVSTLELGDSALYLCASSLSGTVNYGYTFGSGTRLTVV.